A single sample gave rise to the 22 T cell receptor beta chains below, sequenced in a study of blood T cells in healthy people across ages. A second PCR, run for about 6 to 11 cycles, used a sample-barcoded 5' primer plus a J-beta primer mix. One entry per CDR3 protein results from TCRdb running MiXCR on the 5' RACE reads. The sample consists of 600,000 or so distinct CDR3 sequences, roughly 21% of them appearing once. The specimen sequenced was blood. These receptors were collected from a man aged 65-85 years in good health.

J is TRBJ1-4 and V is TRBV5-1; 9 bases map to TRBD1. V gave up 4 bases and J gave up 8 bases; unmatched junction bases: 6. This CDR3 is built from 14 residues. The germline V gene encodes CDR1 SGHRS and CDR2 YFSETQ. CDR3 region: CASSQGDREEKLFF. CDR3 nucleotide sequence: TGCGCCAGCAGCCAGGGGGACAGGGAGGAAAAACTGTTTTTT.

This chain links TRBV30 with TRBJ1-2; D is perhaps TRBD1 (5 bases). This CDR3 has 14 residues. The germline V gene has CDR1 GTSNPN and CDR2 SVGIG (reference sequence). V was shortened by 2 bases and J by 2 bases, with 12 bases between the two germline ends. The DNA for the CDR3 is TGTGCCTGGAGTCGTCGACAGCTCAACTATGGCTACACCTTC. The encoded protein is CAWSRRQLNYGYTF. Based on the CDR3 plus reference TRBV30 and TRBJ1-2, the full variable domain is SQTIHQWPATLVQPVGSPLSLECTVEGTSNPNLYWYRQAAGRGLQLLFYSVGIGQISSEVPQNLSASRPQDRQFILSSKKLLLSDSGFYLCAWSRRQLNYGYTFGSGTRLTVV.

In the case of this clonotype: This may arise from a read error, as a much more abundant clone is one base away. This chain links TRBV28 with TRBJ2-4, with D tentatively TRBD1 (6 bases). The CDR3 contains 16 residues. V lost 3 bases and J 1 base, leaving 13 bases between the germline ends. Germline V gene sequence: CDR1 MDHEN, CDR2 SYDVKM. This CDR3 reads CASSLSGARAKNIQYF. In DNA form, the CDR3 reads TGTGCCAGCAGTTTGTCAGGGGCCAGGGCCAAAAACATTCAGTACTTC.

The chain has TRBV5-1 and TRBJ2-5, with D hard to call. This CDR3 is 11 amino acids long. Germline V gene data show CDR1 as SGHRS and CDR2 as YFSETQ. V was shortened by 7 bases and J by 7 bases, with 11 bases between the two germline ends. The chain's CDR3 is CASEIRGTQYF. In nucleotides, the CDR3 is TGCGCCAGCGAAATAAGAGGGACCCAGTACTTC.

This rearrangement joins TRBV29-1 to TRBJ1-1; D is ambiguous. V lost 4 bases and J lost 4, with 13 bases in between. The CDR3 contains 13 residues. From germline, CDR1 is SQVTM and CDR2 ANQGSEA. The CDR3 spells CSVGGGLATEAFF. CDR3 DNA: TGCAGCGTTGGAGGAGGGTTGGCCACTGAAGCTTTCTTT. Combining the CDR3 with reference TRBV29-1 and TRBJ1-1 gives the whole variable domain SAVISQKPSRDICQRGTSLTIQCQVDSQVTMMFWYRQQPGQSLTLIATANQGSEATYESGFVIDKFPISRPNLTFSTLTVSNMSPEDSSIYLCSVGGGLATEAFFGQGTRLTVV.

This clonotype was seen only a few times. The CDR3 sequence: CATSRDRSYNEQFF. CDR3 coding DNA: TGTGCCACCAGCAGAGATCGCTCGTACAATGAGCAGTTCTTC. V usage is TRBV15 and J usage is TRBJ2-1; D unresolved. This CDR3 has 14 residues. The V gene's germline CDR1 is LNHNV and CDR2 YYDKDF (reference sequence). V dropped 0 bases and J dropped 4 bases, with 7 bases sitting between them.

The genes are TRBV5-1 and TRBJ1-1; unclear D gene. This CDR3 has 14 residues. Trimming removed 0 bases from V and 5 bases from J, with 11 bases in between. Germline CDR1 and CDR2: SGHRS and YFSETQ. The CDR3 region is CASSLADLRTEAFF. As DNA, the CDR3 is TGCGCCAGCAGCTTGGCGGACTTACGGACTGAAGCTTTCTTT.

The table lists this clonotype with many counts. This chain links TRBV5-6 with TRBJ2-7, with unresolved D. The germline gives CDR1 SGHDT, CDR2 YYEEEE. Trimming left V 3 bases short and J 2 bases short, with 9 bases between. The length of the CDR3 is 13 residues. The CDR3 protein is CASSSGHPYEQYF. The CDR3 DNA sequence: TGTGCCAGCAGCTCCGGGCATCCCTACGAGCAGTACTTC.

The gene calls are TRBV3-1 and TRBJ2-5; D gene uncertain. The closer fit of TRBJ2-7 to the DNA end suggests the J call may be wrong. CDR1 and CDR2 from the germline V gene are LGHDT and YNNKEL (reference sequence). The CDR3 has 13 amino acids. The CDR3 nucleotides are TGTGCCAGCAGCCAAGAGGTACCCTACGAGCAGTACTTC. Residues: CASSQEVPYEQYF.

This chain joins TRBV12-3 or TRBV12-4 and TRBJ2-4, with TRBD1 matching over 10 bases. The CDR3 sequence is 13 residues long. V lost 6 bases, J lost 6 bases, and 2 bases stayed unmatched. CDR3 nucleotides: TGTGCCAGCAGAGGGACAGGGGTAAACATTCAGTACTTC. It codes for CASRGTGVNIQYF.

This clonotype was found a few times. A junction boundary mismatches the germline segment, possibly from a read error. This rearrangement joins TRBV28 to TRBJ1-1; 9 bases match TRBD1. Germline V lookup: CDR1 MDHEN, CDR2 SYDVKM. The CDR3 spans 15 residues. The CDR3 coding sequence is TGTGCCAGCAGTCTGGGGGGACAGGGTAAGACTGAAGTTTTCTTT. Amino acid sequence: CASSLGGQGKTEVFF.

This clonotype was counted many times. The J gene is TRBJ2-1, the V gene TRBV3-1; D gene uncertain. The germline V gene has CDR1 LGHDT and CDR2 YNNKEL (reference sequence). The CDR3 has 13 amino acids. V was trimmed by 1 base and J by 8 bases, leaving 9 bases between them. The CDR3: CASSQVNGDEQFF. CDR3 nucleotides: TGTGCCAGCAGCCAAGTAAACGGCGATGAGCAGTTCTTC.

This rearrangement joins TRBV10-3 to TRBJ1-2, with 10 bases aligning to TRBD1. With V trimmed by 4 bases and J by 7 bases, 6 bases remained unmatched. The CDR3 spans 14 residues. Germline values: CDR1 ENHRY, CDR2 SYGVKD. The CDR3 DNA sequence: TGTGCCATCAGTGGGACAGGGGGAACGGTTGGCTACACCTTC. Translated: CAISGTGGTVGYTF.

This clonotype has more than one count but fewer than ten. V gene TRBV11-2 combines with J gene TRBJ2-1, with 12 bases aligning to TRBD2. The CDR3 is made up of 17 amino acids. The ends lost 4 bases at V and 6 bases at J; junction bases unmatched: 10. From germline, CDR1 is SGHAT and CDR2 FQNNGV. For the CDR3, the DNA is TGTGCCAGCAGCTCGTACGCTCTAGCGGGGGGGGGCAATGAGCAGTTCTTC. This gives the protein CASSSYALAGGGNEQFF.

The sample holds a few counts of this clonotype. This chain uses TRBV6-5 with TRBJ2-3; unclear D gene. This CDR3 has 15 residues. V lost 6 bases to trimming and J lost 0 bases, with 13 bases between them. The germline V gene encodes CDR1 MNHEY and CDR2 SVGAGI. The CDR3 loop reads CASRRRTTSTDTQYF. The CDR3, as DNA: TGTGCCAGCAGGAGGAGAACTACTAGCACAGATACGCAGTATTTT.

A few counts support this clonotype. This rearrangement joins TRBV20-1 to TRBJ2-3; D is ambiguous. V was pared by 3 bases and J by 1 base, with 8 bases between. The CDR3 length is 13 residues. The V gene's germline CDR1 is DFQATT and CDR2 SNEGSKA (reference sequence). CDR3 nucleotides: TGCAGTGCTAGCGGCCGGCGCACAGATACGCAGTATTTT. Translation: CSASGRRTDTQYF.

J is TRBJ2-5 and V is TRBV4-1, with 10 bases fitting TRBD2. The J call may be wrong; the DNA end is better matched by TRBJ2-1. This CDR3 has 17 amino acids. Germline V lookup: CDR1 MGHRA, CDR2 YSYEKL. For the CDR3, the DNA is TGCGCCAGCAGCCAAGATATGCCTAGCGGGAGCAACAATGAGCAGTTCTTC. Translation gives CASSQDMPSGSNNEQFF.

This clonotype was seen many times. V and J are TRBV20-1 and TRBJ1-4, with a tentative D call TRBD1 (5 bases). This CDR3 comprises 15 residues. CDR1 is DFQATT and CDR2 is SNEGSKA in the germline V gene (reference sequence). With 0 bases removed from V and 7 bases from J, the gap between germline ends came to 15 bases. CDR3 sequence: CSARDGGGEREKLFF. In nucleotides, the CDR3 is TGCAGTGCTAGAGATGGTGGGGGAGAGCGTGAAAAACTGTTTTTT.

The chain recombines TRBV29-1 with TRBJ1-1; no clear D gene. CDR1 SQVTM and CDR2 ANQGSEA come from the germline V gene. Trimming stripped 3 bases from V and 5 bases from J, with 13 bases between. The CDR3 has 13 amino acids. CDR3 sequence: CSVERAWGTEAFF. The CDR3 DNA reads as TGCAGCGTTGAGAGGGCCTGGGGAACTGAAGCTTTCTTT.

The gene calls are TRBV6-6 and TRBJ2-7; D unresolved. V lost 6 bases, J lost 6 bases, and 21 bases lay in between. This CDR3 comprises 15 residues. Germline CDR1 MNHNY, CDR2 SVGAGI (reference sequence). As DNA, the CDR3 is TGTGCCAGCAGAATACGGGCAGGTAGCATACTCGAGCAGTACTTC. Translation gives CASRIRAGSILEQYF.

The chain carries TRBV6-5 and TRBJ2-7; 10 positions match TRBD1. This CDR3 is built from 15 residues. The J segment lost 7 bases and the V segment lost 2 bases, leaving 8 bases of the junction unmatched. Germline values: CDR1 MNHEY, CDR2 SVGAGI. DNA for the CDR3: TGTGCCAGCAGTTACAAATTGGGACAGGGGATGGAGCAGTACTTC. Amino acid sequence: CASSYKLGQGMEQYF.

The chain has TRBV6-5 and TRBJ2-5, with D perhaps TRBD2 (6 bases). The closer fit of TRBJ2-1 to the DNA end suggests the J call may be wrong. Looked up from germline, CDR1 is MNHEY and CDR2 is SVGAGI. CDR3 length equals 13 residues. The DNA of the CDR3 is TGTGCCAGCAGTTTAACGGGAGCACAAGAGCAGTTCTTC. As protein: CASSLTGAQEQFF.